A selection of T cell receptor beta chains follows, all from one sample in a study of blood T cell repertoires in COVID-19. Libraries were prepared by immunoSEQ multiplex PCR; TCRdb keeps only in-frame clonotypes and omits some of them. The table records 100,000 to 120,000 clones, about 75% of them present only once. Sequenced input: peripheral blood. The receptor source for this set is a woman over 75 with active or convalescent COVID-19. CDR3s include the opening cysteine and the closing phenylalanine or tryptophan. The D gene is left open where the match is weak. Only some rows state a clone size, as once, few, many or a class for expanded clones.

J: TRBJ2-1; size: once; V: TRBV11-3; D: TRBD1; DNA: TGTGCCAGCAGCCCAGGAAGGGACAGAGGCCACAATGAGCAGTTCTTC; CDR3: CASSPGRDRGHNEQFF
J: TRBJ1-2; size: -; V: TRBV23-1; D: TRBD1; DNA: TGCGCCAGCAGTCATTCTCGATACAGGGGGATGAATGGCTACACCTTC; CDR3: CASSHSRYRGMNGYTF
J: TRBJ1-3; size: -; V: TRBV5-1; D: -; DNA: TGCGCCAGCAGCTTGTTGGGGCCGGCGCACTCTGGAAACACCATATATTTT; CDR3: CASSLLGPAHSGNTIYF
J: TRBJ2-1; size: -; V: TRBV5-5; D: -; DNA: TGTGCCAGCACCCAAGAGGTCGGCGGGAACAATGAGCAGTTCTTC; CDR3: CASTQEVGGNNEQFF
J: TRBJ2-2; size: -; V: TRBV2; D: TRBD1; DNA: TGTGCCAGTGACAGGGCTCGGGGCACCGGGGAGCTGTTTTTT; CDR3: CASDRARGTGELFF
J: TRBJ2-1; size: -; V: TRBV28; D: -; DNA: TGTGCCAGCGGCCGAAATGAGCAGTTCTTC; CDR3: CASGRNEQFF
J: TRBJ2-5; size: -; V: TRBV5-1; D: TRBD1; DNA: TGCGCCAGCAGCGGAACAGGGGAGACAGAGACCCAGTACTTC; CDR3: CASSGTGETETQYF
J: TRBJ2-2; size: -; V: TRBV7-9; D: TRBD1; DNA: TGTGCCAGCAGCTTAGCGACAGGGTACACCGGGGAGCTGTTTTTT; CDR3: CASSLATGYTGELFF
J: TRBJ2-1; size: -; V: TRBV18; D: TRBD2; DNA: TGTGCCAGCTTAGGTTTCGAAGCGGGAGTTAAGTTCTTC; CDR3: CASLGFEAGVKFF
J: TRBJ2-7; size: -; V: TRBV18; D: TRBD2; DNA: TGTGCCAGCTCACCCGCTTTCTTGGGACTAGCGCCCCGGGAGAATGGTTACGAGCAGTACTTC; CDR3: CASSPAFLGLAPRENGYEQYF
J: TRBJ1-2; size: few; V: TRBV7-6; D: -; DNA: TGTGCCAGCAGCTTAAAGGCGGGGGACTATGGCTACACCTTC; CDR3: CASSLKAGDYGYTF
J: TRBJ2-5; size: few; V: TRBV5-1; D: -; DNA: TGCGCCAGCAGCTTACAAGTTCAAGAGACCCAGTACTTC; CDR3: CASSLQVQETQYF
J: TRBJ2-3; size: -; V: TRBV6-5; D: -; DNA: TGTGCCAGCACCACTCTCTCTAGCACAGATACGCAGTATTTT; CDR3: CASTTLSSTDTQYF
J: TRBJ1-4; size: -; V: TRBV7-8; D: -; DNA: TGTGCCAGCAGCTTAGTAAGCAGGGCTCGGGTTAATGAAAAACTGTTTTTT; CDR3: CASSLVSRARVNEKLFF
J: TRBJ2-1; size: -; V: TRBV7-2; D: TRBD2; DNA: TGTGCCAGCAGCTCAACGAGGACTAGCGGGTGGGGTGAGCAGTTCTTC; CDR3: CASSSTRTSGWGEQFF
J: TRBJ2-1; size: -; V: TRBV10-1; D: -; DNA: TGCGCCAGCAGCTCGGGTCAAAACAATGAGCAGTTCTTC; CDR3: CASSSGQNNEQFF
J: TRBJ1-1; size: -; V: TRBV7-9; D: -; DNA: TGTGCCAGCAGCTTATTCGGGGAAGTCGGAACTGAAGCTTTCTTT; CDR3: CASSLFGEVGTEAFF
J: TRBJ1-2; size: few; V: TRBV29-1; D: -; DNA: TGCAGCGGAAAATCACAGGGTCTCAGTTCGGGCTACACCTTC; CDR3: CSGKSQGLSSGYTF
J: TRBJ1-2; size: -; V: TRBV24-1; D: -; DNA: TGTGCCACCAGTGCAGGGAGGGGCTATGGCTACACCTTC; CDR3: CATSAGRGYGYTF
J: TRBJ1-2; size: once; V: TRBV19; D: -; DNA: TGTGCCAGTAGTATAATACAGGGAGTATACGGCTACACCTTC; CDR3: CASSIIQGVYGYTF
J: TRBJ2-3; size: -; V: TRBV29-1; D: -; DNA: TGCAGCGTTGAACGGTGGGACACCGACACAGATACGCAGTATTTT; CDR3: CSVERWDTDTDTQYF
J: TRBJ1-5; size: -; V: TRBV6-1; D: -; DNA: TGTGCCAGCAGTGAACAGGTGAGCAATCAGCCCCAGCATTTT; CDR3: CASSEQVSNQPQHF
J: TRBJ2-7; size: -; V: TRBV5-6; D: -; DNA: TGTGCCAGCAGCGCCCACCCGACAGAATCCTACGAGCAGTACTTC; CDR3: CASSAHPTESYEQYF
J: TRBJ2-7; size: -; V: TRBV29-1; D: TRBD2; DNA: TGCAGCGTTGAGGGACTAGCGGGAGGCCTCCAATCCTACGAGCAGTACTTC; CDR3: CSVEGLAGGLQSYEQYF
J: TRBJ1-3; size: -; V: TRBV5-1; D: -; DNA: TGCGCCAGCAGCTTGGCGGGATACGGAAACACCATATATTTT; CDR3: CASSLAGYGNTIYF
J: TRBJ1-1; size: -; V: TRBV5-4; D: -; DNA: TGTGCCAGCAGCGCAGAAAACAGGGTTTCTGAAGCTTTCTTT; CDR3: CASSAENRVSEAFF
J: TRBJ2-2; size: once; V: TRBV6-5; D: -; DNA: TGTGCCAGCCGTACGAACACCGGGGAGCTGTTTTTT; CDR3: CASRTNTGELFF
J: TRBJ2-7; size: -; V: TRBV18; D: -; DNA: TGTGCCAGCTCACCGGGGAGATCTGGCTACGAGCAGTACTTC; CDR3: CASSPGRSGYEQYF
J: TRBJ2-7; size: few; V: TRBV5-5; D: -; DNA: TGTGCCAGCAGCCGATTTTTTCAGGGTAGAGCCTACGAGCAGTACTTC; CDR3: CASSRFFQGRAYEQYF
J: TRBJ1-5; size: -; V: TRBV28; D: -; DNA: TGTGCCAGCAGTTTCGGGGGGGGAGGCAATCAGCCCCAGCATTTT; CDR3: CASSFGGGGNQPQHF
J: TRBJ2-7; size: -; V: TRBV2; D: TRBD2; DNA: TGTGCCAGCAGTCTCAGACTAGCGGGAGTGGGTGGTTCCTACGAGCAGTACTTC; CDR3: CASSLRLAGVGGSYEQYF